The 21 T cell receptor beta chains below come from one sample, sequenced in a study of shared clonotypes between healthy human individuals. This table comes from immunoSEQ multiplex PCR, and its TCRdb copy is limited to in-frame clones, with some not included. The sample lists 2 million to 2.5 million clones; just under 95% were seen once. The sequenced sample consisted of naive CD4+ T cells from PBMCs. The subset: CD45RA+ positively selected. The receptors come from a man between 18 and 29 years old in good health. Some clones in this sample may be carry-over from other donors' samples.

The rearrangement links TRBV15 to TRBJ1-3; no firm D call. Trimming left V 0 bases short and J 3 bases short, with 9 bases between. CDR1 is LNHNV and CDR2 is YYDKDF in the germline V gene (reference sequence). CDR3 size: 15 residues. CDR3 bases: TGTGCCACCAGCAGAGATCAGCTTGGTGGAAACACCATATATTTT. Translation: CATSRDQLGGNTIYF.

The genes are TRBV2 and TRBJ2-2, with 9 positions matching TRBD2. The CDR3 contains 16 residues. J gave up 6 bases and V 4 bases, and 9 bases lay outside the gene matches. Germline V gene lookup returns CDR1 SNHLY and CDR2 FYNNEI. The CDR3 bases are TGTGCCAGCAGTGTCGACGGGCTAGCGGGACCCGGGGAGCTGTTTTTT. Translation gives CASSVDGLAGPGELFF.

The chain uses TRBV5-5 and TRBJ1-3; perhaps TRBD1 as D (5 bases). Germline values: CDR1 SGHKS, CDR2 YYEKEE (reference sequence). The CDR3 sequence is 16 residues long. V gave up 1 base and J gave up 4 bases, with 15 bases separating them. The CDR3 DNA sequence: TGTGCCAGCAGCTTGCGCAGGGCATCGGGGGGAAACACCATATATTTT. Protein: CASSLRRASGGNTIYF.

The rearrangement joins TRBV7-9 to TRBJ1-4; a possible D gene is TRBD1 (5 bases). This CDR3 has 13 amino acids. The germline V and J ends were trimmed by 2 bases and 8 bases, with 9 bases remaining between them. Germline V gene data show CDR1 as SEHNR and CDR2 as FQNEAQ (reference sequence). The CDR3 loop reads CASSLTWDEKLFF. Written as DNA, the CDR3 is TGTGCCAGCAGCTTAACGTGGGACGAAAAACTGTTTTTT.

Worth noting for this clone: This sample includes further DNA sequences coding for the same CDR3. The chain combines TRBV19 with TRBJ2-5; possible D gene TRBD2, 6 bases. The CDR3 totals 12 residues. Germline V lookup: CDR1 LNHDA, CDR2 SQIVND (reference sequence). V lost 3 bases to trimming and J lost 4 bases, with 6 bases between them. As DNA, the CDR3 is TGTGCCAGTAGTATCGGGGGAGAGACCCAGTACTTC. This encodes CASSIGGETQYF.

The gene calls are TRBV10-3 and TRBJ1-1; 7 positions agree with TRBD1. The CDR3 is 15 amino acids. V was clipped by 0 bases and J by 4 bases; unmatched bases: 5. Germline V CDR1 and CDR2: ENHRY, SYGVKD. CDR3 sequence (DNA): TGTGCCATCAGTGAGTCAGGGACAGATCGCACTGAAGCTTTCTTT. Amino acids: CAISESGTDRTEAFF.

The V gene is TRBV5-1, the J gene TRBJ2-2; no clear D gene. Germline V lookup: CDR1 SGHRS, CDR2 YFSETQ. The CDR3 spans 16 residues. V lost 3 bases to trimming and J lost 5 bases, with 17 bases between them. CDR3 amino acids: CASSSTPPDPTGELFF. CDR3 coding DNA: TGCGCCAGCAGCTCGACCCCCCCTGACCCAACCGGGGAGCTGTTTTTT.

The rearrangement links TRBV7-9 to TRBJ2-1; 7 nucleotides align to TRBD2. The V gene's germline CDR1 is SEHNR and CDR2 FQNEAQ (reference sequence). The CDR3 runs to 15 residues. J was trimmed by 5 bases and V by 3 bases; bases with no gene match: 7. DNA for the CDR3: TGTGCCAGCAGCTTTACGTCTAGCGGTGACAATGAGCAGTTCTTC. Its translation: CASSFTSSGDNEQFF.

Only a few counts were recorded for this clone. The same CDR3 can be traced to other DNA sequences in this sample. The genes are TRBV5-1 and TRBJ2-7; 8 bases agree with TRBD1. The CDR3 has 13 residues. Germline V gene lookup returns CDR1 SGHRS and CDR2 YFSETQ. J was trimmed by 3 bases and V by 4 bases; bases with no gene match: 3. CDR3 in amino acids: CASSQTGDYEQYF. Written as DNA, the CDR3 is TGCGCCAGCAGCCAGACAGGGGACTACGAGCAGTACTTC.

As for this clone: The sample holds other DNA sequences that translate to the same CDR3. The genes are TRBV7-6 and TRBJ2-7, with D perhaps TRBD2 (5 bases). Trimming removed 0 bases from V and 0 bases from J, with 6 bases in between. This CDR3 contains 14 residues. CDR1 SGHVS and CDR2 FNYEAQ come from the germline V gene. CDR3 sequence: CASSLAGSSYEQYF. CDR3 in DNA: TGTGCCAGCAGCTTAGCAGGGAGCTCCTACGAGCAGTACTTC. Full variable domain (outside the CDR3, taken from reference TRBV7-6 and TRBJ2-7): GAGVSQSPRYKVTKRGQDVALRCDPISGHVSLYWYRQALGQGPEFLTYFNYEAQQDKSGLPNDRFSAERPEGSISTLTIQRTEQRDSAMYRCASSLAGSSYEQYFGPGTRLTVT.

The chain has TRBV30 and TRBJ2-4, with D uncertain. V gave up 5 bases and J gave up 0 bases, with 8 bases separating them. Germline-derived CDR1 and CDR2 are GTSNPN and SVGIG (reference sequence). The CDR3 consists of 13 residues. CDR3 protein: CAWGRVAKNIQYF. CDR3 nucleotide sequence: TGTGCCTGGGGTAGGGTAGCCAAAAACATTCAGTACTTC.

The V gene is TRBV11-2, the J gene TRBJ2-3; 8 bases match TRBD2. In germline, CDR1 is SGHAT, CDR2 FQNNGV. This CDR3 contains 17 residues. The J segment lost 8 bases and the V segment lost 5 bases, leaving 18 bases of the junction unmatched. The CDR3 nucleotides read TGTGCCAGCAGCCCAACCCGGGGGGGGGCGGGAGAGAGTACGCAGTATTTT. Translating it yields CASSPTRGGAGESTQYF.

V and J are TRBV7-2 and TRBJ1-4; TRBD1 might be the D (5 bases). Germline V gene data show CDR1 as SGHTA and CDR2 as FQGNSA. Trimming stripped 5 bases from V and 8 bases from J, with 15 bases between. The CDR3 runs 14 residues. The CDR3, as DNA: TGTGCCAGCAGCCCGCAGGGAGCGGGAGAAAAACTGTTTTTT. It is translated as CASSPQGAGEKLFF.

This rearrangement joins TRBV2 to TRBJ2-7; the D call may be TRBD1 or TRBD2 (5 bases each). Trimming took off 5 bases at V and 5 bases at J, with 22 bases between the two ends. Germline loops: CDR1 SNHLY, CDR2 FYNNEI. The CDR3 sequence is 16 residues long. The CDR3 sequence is CASSRRTGFPGHEQYF. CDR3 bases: TGTGCCAGCAGTCGCCGGACCGGGTTTCCGGGACACGAGCAGTACTTC.

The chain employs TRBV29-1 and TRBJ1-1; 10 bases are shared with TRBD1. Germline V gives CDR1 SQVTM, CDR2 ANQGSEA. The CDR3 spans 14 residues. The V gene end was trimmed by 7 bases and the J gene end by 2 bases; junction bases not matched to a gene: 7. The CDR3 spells CSARGQGDNTEAFF. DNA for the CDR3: TGCAGCGCCCGCGGACAGGGGGATAACACTGAAGCTTTCTTT.

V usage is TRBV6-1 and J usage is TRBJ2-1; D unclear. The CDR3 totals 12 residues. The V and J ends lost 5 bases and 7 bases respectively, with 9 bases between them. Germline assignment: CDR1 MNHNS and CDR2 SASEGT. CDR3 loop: CASSHQVNEQFF. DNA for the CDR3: TGTGCCAGCAGTCACCAGGTGAATGAGCAGTTCTTC.

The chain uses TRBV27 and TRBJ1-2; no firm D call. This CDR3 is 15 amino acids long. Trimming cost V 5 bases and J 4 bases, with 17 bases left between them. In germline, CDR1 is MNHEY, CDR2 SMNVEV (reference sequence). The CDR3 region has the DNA TGTGCCAGCAGTAACCTAAATGTGGTTGGCTATGGCTACACCTTC. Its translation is CASSNLNVVGYGYTF.

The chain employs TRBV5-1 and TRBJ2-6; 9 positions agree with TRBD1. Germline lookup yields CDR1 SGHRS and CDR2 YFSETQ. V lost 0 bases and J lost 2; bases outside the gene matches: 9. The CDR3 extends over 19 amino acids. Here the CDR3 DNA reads TGCGCCAGCAGCTTGGCACCGGACAGGGGCCTAACTGGGGCCAACGTCCTGACTTTC. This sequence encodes CASSLAPDRGLTGANVLTF. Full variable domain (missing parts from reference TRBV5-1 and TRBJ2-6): KAGVTQTPRYLIKTRGQQVTLSCSPISGHRSVSWYQQTPGQGLQFLFEYFSETQRNKGNFPGRFSGRQFSNSRSEMNVSTLELGDSALYLCASSLAPDRGLTGANVLTFGAGSRLTVL.

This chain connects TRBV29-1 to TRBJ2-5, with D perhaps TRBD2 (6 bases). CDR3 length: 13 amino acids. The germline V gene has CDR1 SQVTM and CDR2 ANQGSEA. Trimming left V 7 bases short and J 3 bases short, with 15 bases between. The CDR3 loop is CSAWDSKKETQYF. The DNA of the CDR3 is TGCAGCGCTTGGGACTCTAAAAAAGAGACCCAGTACTTC.

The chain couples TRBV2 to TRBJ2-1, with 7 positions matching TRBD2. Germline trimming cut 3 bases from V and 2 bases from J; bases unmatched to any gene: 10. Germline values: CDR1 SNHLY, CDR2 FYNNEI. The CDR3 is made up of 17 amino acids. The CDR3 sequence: CASSEARGSGAYNEQFF. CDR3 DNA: TGTGCCAGCAGTGAGGCTCGCGGGAGCGGCGCCTACAATGAGCAGTTCTTC. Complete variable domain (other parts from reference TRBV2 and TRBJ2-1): EPEVTQTPSHQVTQMGQEVILRCVPISNHLYFYWYRQILGQKVEFLVSFYNNEISEKSEIFDDQFSVERPDGSNFTLKIRSTKLEDSAMYFCASSEARGSGAYNEQFFGPGTRLTVL.

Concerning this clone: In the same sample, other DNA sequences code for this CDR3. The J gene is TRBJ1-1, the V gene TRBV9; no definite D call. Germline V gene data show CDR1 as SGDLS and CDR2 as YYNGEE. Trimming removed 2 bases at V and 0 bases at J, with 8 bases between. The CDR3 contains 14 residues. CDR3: CASSVASMNTEAFF. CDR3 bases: TGTGCCAGCAGCGTTGCCTCCATGAACACTGAAGCTTTCTTT.